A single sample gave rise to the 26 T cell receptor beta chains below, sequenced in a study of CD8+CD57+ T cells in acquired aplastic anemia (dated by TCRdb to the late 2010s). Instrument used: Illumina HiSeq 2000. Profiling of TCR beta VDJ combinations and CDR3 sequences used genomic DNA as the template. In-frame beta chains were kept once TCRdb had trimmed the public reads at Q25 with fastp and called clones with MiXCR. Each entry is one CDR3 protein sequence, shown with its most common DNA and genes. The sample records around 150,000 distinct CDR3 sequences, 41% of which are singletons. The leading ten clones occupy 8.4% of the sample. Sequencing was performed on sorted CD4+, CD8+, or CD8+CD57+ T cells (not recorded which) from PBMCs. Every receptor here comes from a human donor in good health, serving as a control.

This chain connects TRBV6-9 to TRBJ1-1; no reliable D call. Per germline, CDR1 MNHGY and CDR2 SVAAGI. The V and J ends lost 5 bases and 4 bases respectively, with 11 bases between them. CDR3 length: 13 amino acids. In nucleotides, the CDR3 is TGTGCCAGCAGTCCGAAATCTCTCACTGAAGCTTTCTTT. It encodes CASSPKSLTEAFF.

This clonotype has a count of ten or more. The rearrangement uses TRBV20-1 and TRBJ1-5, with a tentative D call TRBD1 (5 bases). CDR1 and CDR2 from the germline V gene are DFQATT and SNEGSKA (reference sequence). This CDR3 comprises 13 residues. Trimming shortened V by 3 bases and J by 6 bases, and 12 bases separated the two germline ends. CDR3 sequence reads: CSARGLRGQPQHF. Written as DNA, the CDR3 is TGCAGTGCTAGGGGGCTCCGTGGTCAGCCCCAGCATTTT.

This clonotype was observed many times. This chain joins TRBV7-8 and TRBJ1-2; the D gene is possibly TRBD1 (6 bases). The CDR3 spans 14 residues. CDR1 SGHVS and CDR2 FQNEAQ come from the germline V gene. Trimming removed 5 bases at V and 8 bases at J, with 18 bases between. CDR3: CASSTSGQKWGYTF. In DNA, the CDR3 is TGTGCCAGCAGCACCTCGGGACAAAAGTGGGGCTACACCTTC.

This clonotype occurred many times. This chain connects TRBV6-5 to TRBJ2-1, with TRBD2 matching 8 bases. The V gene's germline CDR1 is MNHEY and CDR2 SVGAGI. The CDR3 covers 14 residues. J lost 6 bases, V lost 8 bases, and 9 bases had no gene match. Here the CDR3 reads CASGAGVLRNEQFF. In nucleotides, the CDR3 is TGTGCCAGCGGAGCGGGAGTTCTGCGCAATGAGCAGTTCTTC.

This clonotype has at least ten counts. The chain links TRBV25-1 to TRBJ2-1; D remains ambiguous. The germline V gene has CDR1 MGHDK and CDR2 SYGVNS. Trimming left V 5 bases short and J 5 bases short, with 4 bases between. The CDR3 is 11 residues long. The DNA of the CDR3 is TGTGCCAGCAGTAAAGACAATGAGCAGTTCTTC. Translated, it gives CASSKDNEQFF.

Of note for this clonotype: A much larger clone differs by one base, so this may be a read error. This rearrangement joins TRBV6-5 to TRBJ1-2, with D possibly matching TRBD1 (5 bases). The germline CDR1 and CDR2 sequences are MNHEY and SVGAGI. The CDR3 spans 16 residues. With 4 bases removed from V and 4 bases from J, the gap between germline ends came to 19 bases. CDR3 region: CASSFKRRGLGYGYTF. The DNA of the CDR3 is TGTGCCAGCAGTTTCAAACGAAGGGGCTTAGGCTATGGCTACACCTTC.

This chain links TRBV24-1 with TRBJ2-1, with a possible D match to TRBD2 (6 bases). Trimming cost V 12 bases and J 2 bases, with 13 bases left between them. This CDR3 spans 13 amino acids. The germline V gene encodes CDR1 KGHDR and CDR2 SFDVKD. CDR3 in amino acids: CAVGSGAYNEQFF. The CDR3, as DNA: TGTGCCGTCGGCTCGGGGGCCTACAATGAGCAGTTCTTC.

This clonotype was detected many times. CDR3 DNA: TGTGCCATCAGTGGTATGGGACAGGGAGTATTGCCCCAGCATTTT. This gives the protein CAISGMGQGVLPQHF. The chain carries TRBV10-3 and TRBJ1-5; 9 nucleotides match TRBD1. Per germline, CDR1 ENHRY and CDR2 SYGVKD. The ends lost 4 bases at V and 9 bases at J; junction bases unmatched: 10. This CDR3 is 15 amino acids long.

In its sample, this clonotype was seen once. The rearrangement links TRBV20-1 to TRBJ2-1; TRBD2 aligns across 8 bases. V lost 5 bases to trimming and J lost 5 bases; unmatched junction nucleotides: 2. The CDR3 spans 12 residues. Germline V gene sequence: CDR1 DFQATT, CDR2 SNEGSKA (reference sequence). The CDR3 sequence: CSAASGHNEQFF. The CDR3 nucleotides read TGCAGTGCTGCTAGCGGGCACAATGAGCAGTTCTTC.

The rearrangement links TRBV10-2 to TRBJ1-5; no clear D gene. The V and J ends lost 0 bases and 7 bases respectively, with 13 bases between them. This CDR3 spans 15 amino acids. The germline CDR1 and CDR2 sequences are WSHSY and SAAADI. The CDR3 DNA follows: TGCGCCAGCAGTGAGTCTCTGGGTGTGGGGCAGCCCCAGCATTTT. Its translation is CASSESLGVGQPQHF.

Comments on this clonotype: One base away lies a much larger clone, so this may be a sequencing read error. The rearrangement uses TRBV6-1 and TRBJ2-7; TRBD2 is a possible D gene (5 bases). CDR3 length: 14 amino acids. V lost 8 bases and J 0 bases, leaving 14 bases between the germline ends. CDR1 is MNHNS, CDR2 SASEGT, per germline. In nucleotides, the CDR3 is TGTGCCAGCTTCGTCGCCGGGGACTCCTACGAGCAGTACTTC. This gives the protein CASFVAGDSYEQYF.

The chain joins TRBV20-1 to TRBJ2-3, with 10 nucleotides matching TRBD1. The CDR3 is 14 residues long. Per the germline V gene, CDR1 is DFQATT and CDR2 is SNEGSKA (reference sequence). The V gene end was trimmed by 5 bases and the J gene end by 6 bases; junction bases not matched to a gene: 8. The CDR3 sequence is CSAFGTGEGDTQYF. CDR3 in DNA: TGCAGTGCTTTTGGGACAGGGGAAGGGGATACGCAGTATTTT.

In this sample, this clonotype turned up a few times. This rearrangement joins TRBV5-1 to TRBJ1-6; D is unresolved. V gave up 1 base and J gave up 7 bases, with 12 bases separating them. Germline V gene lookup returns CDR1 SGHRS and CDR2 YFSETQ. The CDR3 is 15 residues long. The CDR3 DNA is TGCGCCAGCAGCTTGAGTGGGCACGGGAATTCACCCCTCCACTTT. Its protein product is CASSLSGHGNSPLHF.

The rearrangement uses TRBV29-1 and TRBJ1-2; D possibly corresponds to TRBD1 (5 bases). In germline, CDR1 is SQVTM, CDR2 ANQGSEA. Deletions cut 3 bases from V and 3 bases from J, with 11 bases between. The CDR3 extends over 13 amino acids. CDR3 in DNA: TGCAGCGTTGAGGGGGAAGGTGACTATGGCTACACCTTC. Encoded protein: CSVEGEGDYGYTF.

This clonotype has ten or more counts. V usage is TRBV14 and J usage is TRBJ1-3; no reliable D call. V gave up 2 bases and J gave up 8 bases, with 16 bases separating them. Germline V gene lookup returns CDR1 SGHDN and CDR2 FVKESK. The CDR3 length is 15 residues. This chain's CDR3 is CASSQLQHSDHTIYF. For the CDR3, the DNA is TGTGCCAGCAGCCAACTGCAGCATTCTGATCACACCATATATTTT.

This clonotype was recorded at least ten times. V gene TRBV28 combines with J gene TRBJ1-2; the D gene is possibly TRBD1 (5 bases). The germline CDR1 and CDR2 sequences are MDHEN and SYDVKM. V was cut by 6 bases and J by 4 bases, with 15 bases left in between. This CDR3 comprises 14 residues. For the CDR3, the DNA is TGTGCCAGCAGGCGGCAGGGCCTGCGCTATGGCTACACCTTC. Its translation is CASRRQGLRYGYTF.

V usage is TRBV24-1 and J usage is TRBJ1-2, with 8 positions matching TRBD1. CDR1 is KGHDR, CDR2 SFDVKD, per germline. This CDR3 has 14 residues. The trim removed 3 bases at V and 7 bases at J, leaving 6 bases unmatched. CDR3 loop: CATSDKTGDSGYTF. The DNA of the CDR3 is TGTGCCACCAGTGATAAGACAGGGGATTCTGGCTACACCTTC.

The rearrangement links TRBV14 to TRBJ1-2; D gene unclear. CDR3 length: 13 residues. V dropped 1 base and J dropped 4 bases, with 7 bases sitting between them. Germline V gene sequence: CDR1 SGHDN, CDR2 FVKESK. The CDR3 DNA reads TGTGCCAGCAGCCAAGGCAGGCGCTATGGCTACACCTTC. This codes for CASSQGRRYGYTF.

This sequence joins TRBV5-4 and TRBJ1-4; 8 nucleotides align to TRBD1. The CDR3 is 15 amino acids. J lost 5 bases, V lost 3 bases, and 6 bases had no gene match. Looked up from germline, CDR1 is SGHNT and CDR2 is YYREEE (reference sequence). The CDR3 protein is CASSSQGALNEKLFF. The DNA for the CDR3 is TGTGCCAGCAGCTCTCAGGGGGCCCTCAATGAAAAACTGTTTTTT.

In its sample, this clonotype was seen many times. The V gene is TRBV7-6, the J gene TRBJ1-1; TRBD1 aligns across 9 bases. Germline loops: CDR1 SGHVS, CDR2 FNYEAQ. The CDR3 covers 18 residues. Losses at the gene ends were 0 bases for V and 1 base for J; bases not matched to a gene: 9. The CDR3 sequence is CASSLATGGAGRNTEAFF. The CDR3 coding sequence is TGTGCCAGCAGCTTAGCCACAGGGGGCGCGGGGAGGAACACTGAAGCTTTCTTT.

The CDR3 coding sequence is TGTGCCAGCAGTTACAGCAGATTTAACTATGGCTACACCTTC. It codes for CASSYSRFNYGYTF. The chain links TRBV6-5 to TRBJ1-2; no clear D gene. The CDR3 is 14 residues long. Per germline, CDR1 MNHEY and CDR2 SVGAGI. Between the trimmed V and J ends, which lost 2 bases and 1 base, there was a span of 8 bases.

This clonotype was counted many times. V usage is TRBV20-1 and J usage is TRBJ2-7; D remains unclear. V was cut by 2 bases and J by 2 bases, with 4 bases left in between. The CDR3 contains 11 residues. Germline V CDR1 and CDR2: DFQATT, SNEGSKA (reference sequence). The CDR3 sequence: CSARQAYEQYF. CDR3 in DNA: TGCAGTGCTAGACAGGCCTACGAGCAGTACTTC.

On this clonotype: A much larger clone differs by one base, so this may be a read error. This CDR3 is CACRRQGAYEQFF. CDR3 DNA sequence: TGTGCCTGCAGAAGACAGGGGGCGTATGAGCAGTTCTTC. This sequence joins TRBV11-2 and TRBJ2-1; TRBD1 matches 10 bases. This CDR3 comprises 13 residues. Germline CDR1 is SGHAT and CDR2 is FQNNGV.

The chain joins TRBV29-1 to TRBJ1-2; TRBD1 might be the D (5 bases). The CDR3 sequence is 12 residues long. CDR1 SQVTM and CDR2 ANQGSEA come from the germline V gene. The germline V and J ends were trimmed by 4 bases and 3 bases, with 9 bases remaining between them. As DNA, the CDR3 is TGCAGCGTTGGGCCGACAGACTATGGCTACACCTTC. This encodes CSVGPTDYGYTF.

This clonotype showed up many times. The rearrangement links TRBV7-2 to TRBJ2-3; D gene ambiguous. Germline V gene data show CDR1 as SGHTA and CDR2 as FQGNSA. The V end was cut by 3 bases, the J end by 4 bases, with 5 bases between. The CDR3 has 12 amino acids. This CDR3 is CASSFIADTQYF. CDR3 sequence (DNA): TGTGCCAGCAGCTTCATAGCAGATACGCAGTATTTT.

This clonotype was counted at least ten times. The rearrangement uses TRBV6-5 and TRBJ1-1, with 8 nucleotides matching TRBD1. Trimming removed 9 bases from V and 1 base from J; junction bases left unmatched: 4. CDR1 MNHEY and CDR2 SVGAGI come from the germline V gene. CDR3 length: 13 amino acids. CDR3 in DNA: TGTGCCAGTTCGGGACAGGAGAACACTGAAGCTTTCTTT. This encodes CASSGQENTEAFF.